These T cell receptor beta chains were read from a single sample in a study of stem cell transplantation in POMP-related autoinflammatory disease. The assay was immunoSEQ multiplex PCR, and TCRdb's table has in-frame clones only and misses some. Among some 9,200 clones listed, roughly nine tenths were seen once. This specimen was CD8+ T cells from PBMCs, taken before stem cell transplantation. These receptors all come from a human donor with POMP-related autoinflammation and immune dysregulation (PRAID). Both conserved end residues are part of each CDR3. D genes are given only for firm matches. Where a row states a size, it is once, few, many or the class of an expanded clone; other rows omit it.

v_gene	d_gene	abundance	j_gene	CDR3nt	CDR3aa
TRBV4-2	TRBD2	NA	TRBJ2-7	TGTGCCAGCAGCCAGGGACTAGCGGTAACCTACGAGCAGTACTTC	CASSQGLAVTYEQYF
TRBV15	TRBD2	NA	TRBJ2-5	TGTGCCACCAGCAAGAAGGGAAGACTAGCGCCCTTTCCTGAGACCCAGTACTTC	CATSKKGRLAPFPETQYF
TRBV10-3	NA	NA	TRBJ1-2	TGTGCCATCAGTGAGTCAGGACGGACCTATGGCTACACCTTC	CAISESGRTYGYTF
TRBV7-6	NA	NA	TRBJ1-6	TGTGCCAGCAGCTTAACTTCACCCCTCCACTTT	CASSLTSPLHF
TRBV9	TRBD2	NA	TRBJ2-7	TGTGCCAGCAGCGGTGACACCGGGACTAGGACCTACGAGCAGTACTTC	CASSGDTGTRTYEQYF
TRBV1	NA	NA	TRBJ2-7	TGCACCAGCAGCCCTCTTTGGCGAGGGAGGATGGCCTACGAGCAGTACTTC	CTSSPLWRGRMAYEQYF
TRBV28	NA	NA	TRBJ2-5	TGTGCCAGCAGTTTTCAGGGACAAGAGACCCAGTACTTC	CASSFQGQETQYF
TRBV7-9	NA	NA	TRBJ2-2	TGTGCCAGCAGCTTAGGCGAGACCGGGGAGCTGTTTTTT	CASSLGETGELFF
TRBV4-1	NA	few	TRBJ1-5	TGCGCCAGCAGTCTCAGTGAGCCTCAGCCCCAGCATTTT	CASSLSEPQPQHF
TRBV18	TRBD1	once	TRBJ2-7	TGTGCCTGCCGGGACAGGGATACCTACGAGCAGTACTTC	CACRDRDTYEQYF
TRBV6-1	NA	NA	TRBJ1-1	TGTGCCAGCAGTCTGGGGGGACCCGAAGCTTTCTTT	CASSLGGPEAFF
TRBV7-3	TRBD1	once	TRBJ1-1	TGTGCCAGCAGCGCCCTGGGGCAGGGGGACACTGAAGCTTTCTTT	CASSALGQGDTEAFF
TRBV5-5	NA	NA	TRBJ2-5	TGTGCCAGCAGCGATGGACTAAAGCGAGAGACCCAGTACTTC	CASSDGLKRETQYF
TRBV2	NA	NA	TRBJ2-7	TGTGCCAGCAGAGCCTCGGGGGAGCAGTACTTC	CASRASGEQYF
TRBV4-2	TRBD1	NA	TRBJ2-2	TGTGCCAGCAGCCACGGACAGGGGGCTGACGGGGAGCTGTTTTTT	CASSHGQGADGELFF
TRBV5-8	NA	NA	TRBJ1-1	TGTGCCAGCAGCGCCCTGGCCGCGAAATCCATTATGAACACTGAAGCTTTCTTT	CASSALAAKSIMNTEAFF
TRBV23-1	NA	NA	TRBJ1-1	TGCGCCAGCAGTCGAGGGTCCCCGGGAACTGAAGCTTTCTTT	CASSRGSPGTEAFF
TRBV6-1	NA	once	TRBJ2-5	TGTGCCAGCAAGGGGGAGACCCAGTACTTC	CASKGETQYF
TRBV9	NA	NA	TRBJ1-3	TGTGCCAGCAGCGTAGGATGGGTCGGGGGGGCAGCACATGGAAACACCATATATTTT	CASSVGWVGGAAHGNTIYF
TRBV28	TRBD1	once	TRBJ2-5	TGTGCCAGCAGTTTAAGGGGGCACGAGGAGACCCAGTACTTC	CASSLRGHEETQYF
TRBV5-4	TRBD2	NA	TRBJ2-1	TGTGCCAGTGGGCTAGCGGGAGTTCGGTTCTTC	CASGLAGVRFF
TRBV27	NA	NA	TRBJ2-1	TGTGCCAGCAGACAAATTAGCGGCTCCTACAATGAGCAGTTCTTC	CASRQISGSYNEQFF
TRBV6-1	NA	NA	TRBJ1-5	TGTGCCAGCAGTGAATCGGGGTACAATAGCAATCAGCCCCAGCATTTT	CASSESGYNSNQPQHF
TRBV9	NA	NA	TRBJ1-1	TGTGCCAGCAGCCCCCGCGGGAGACAGCGTGAAGCTTTCTTT	CASSPRGRQREAFF
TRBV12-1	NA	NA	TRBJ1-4	TGTGCCAGCAGCTTACTGACAGAACGAGGGGAAAAACTGTTTTTT	CASSLLTERGEKLFF
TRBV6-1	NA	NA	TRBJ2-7	TGTGCCAGCAGTGAAGGCGGGGGCCACGAGCAGTACTTC	CASSEGGGHEQYF
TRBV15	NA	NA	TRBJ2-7	TGTGCCACCAGCAGACTTCCGGGACACGTCTACGAGCAGTACTTC	CATSRLPGHVYEQYF
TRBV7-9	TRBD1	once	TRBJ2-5	TGTGCCAGCAGCTTCCCGGGACAGCTAAACGAGCGGTACTTC	CASSFPGQLNERYF
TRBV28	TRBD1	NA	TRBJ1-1	TGTGCCAGCAGTTTACTCATTCAATCGGCAGACAGGGCGGGCACTGAAGCTTTCTTT	CASSLLIQSADRAGTEAFF
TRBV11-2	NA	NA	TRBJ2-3	TGTGCCAGCAGCTTAGATCTGCGGGATACGCAGTATTTT	CASSLDLRDTQYF
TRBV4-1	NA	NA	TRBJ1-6	TGCGCCAGCAGCCACGATTTCGGGCGGGTCAATTCACCCCTCCACTTT	CASSHDFGRVNSPLHF